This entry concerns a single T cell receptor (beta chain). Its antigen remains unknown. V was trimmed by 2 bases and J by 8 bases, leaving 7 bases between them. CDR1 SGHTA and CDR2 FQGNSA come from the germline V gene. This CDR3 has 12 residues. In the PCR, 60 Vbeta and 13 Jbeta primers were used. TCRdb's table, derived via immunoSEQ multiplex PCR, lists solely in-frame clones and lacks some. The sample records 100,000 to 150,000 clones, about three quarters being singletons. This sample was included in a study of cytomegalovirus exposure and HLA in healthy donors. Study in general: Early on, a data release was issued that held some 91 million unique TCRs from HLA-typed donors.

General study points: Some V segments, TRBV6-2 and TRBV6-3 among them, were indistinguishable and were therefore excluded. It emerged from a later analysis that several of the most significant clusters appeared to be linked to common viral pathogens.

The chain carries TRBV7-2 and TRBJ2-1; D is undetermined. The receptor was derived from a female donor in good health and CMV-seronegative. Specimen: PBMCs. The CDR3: CASSLSLYEQFF. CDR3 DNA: TGTGCCAGCAGCTTATCGTTGTATGAGCAGTTCTTC.